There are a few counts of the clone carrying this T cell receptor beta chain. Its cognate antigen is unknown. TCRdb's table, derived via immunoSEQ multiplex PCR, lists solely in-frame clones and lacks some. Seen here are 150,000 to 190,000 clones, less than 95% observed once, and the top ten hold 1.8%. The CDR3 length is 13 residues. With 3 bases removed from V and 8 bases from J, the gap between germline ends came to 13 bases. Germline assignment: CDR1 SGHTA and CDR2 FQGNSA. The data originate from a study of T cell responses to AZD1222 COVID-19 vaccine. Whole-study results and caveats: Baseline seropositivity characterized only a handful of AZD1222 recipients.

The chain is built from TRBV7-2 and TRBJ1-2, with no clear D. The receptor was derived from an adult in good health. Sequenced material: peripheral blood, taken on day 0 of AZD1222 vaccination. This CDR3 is CASSFNTYPGYTF. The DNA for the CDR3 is TGTGCCAGCAGCTTCAACACGTATCCAGGCTACACCTTC.